What follows is one T cell receptor (beta chain) and its context. What it binds is not known. The record originates from a study of T cells in placental villitis. Whole-study findings and limits: Median clonality was about 0.054 in villitis of unknown etiology placentae versus about 0.006 in controls.

The libraries were made with immunoSEQ v4. Profiling relied on immunoSEQ multiplex PCR, and the TCRdb table lists in-frame clones only, not all of them. The sample has some 2,000 clones; around 82% are singletons. Losses at the gene ends were 2 bases for V and 9 bases for J; bases not matched to a gene: 7. The germline CDR1 and CDR2 sequences are SGHVS and FQNEAQ. The CDR3 sequence is 15 residues long. The chain uses TRBV7-8 and TRBJ2-1; 10 bases line up with TRBD2. The sample consisted of placental tissue containing maternal and fetal cells. This clonotype was sampled from a human patient with villitis of unknown etiology; the placental T cells may come from both mother and fetus. The CDR3 DNA sequence: TGTGCCAGCAGCTTAAGTCTAGCGGGAGCTATTGAGCAGTTCTTC. It is translated as CASSLSLAGAIEQFF.